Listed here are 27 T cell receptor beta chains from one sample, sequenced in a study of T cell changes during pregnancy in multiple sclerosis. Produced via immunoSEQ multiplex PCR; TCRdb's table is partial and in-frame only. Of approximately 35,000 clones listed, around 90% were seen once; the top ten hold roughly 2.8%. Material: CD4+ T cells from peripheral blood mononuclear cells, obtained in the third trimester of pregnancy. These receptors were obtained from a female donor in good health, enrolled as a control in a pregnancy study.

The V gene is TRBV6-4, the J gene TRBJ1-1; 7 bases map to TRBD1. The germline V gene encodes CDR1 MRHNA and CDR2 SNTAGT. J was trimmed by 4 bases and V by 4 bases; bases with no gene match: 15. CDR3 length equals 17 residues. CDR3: CASSGDSGSDSGTEAFF. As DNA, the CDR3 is TGTGCCAGCAGTGGGGACAGTGGGAGTGATAGCGGCACTGAAGCTTTCTTT.

CDR3: CASSPRGGNEQFF. In DNA form, the CDR3 reads TGTGCCAGCAGCCCCCGGGGTGGCAATGAGCAGTTCTTC. V usage is TRBV7-3 and J usage is TRBJ2-1, with D perhaps TRBD2 (5 bases). This CDR3 has 13 amino acids. CDR1 and CDR2 (germline): SGHTA, FQGTGA. V lost 5 bases and J 6 bases, leaving 11 bases between the germline ends.

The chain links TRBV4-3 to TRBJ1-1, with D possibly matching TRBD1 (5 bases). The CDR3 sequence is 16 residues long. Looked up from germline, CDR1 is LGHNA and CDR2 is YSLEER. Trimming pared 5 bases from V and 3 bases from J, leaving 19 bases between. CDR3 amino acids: CASSVDSRQTYTEAFF. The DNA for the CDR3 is TGCGCCAGCAGCGTAGACTCACGACAGACTTACACTGAAGCTTTCTTT.

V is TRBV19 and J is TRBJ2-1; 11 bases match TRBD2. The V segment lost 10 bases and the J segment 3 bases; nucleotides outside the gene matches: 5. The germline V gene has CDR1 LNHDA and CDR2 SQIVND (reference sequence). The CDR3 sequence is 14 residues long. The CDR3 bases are TGTGCCACACAGCTAGCGGGGGGCTACAATGAGCAGTTCTTC. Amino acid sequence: CATQLAGGYNEQFF.

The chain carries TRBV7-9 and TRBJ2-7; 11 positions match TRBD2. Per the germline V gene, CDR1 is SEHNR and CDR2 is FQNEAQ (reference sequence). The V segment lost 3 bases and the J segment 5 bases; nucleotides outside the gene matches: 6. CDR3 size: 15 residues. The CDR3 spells CASSLVAGGPDEQYF. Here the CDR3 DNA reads TGTGCCAGCAGCTTGGTAGCGGGAGGGCCGGACGAGCAGTACTTC.

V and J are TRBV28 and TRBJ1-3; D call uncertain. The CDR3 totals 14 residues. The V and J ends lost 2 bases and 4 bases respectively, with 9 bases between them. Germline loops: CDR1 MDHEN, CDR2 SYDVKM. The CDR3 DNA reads TGTGCCAGCAGTTTAGCGGGGAAAGGAAACACCATATATTTT. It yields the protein CASSLAGKGNTIYF.

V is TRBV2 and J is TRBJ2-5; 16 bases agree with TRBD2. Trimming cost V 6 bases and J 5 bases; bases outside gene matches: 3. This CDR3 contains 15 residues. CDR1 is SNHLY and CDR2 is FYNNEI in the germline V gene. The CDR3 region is CASRGLAGGQETQYF. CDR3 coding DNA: TGTGCCAGCAGGGGACTAGCGGGGGGGCAGGAGACCCAGTACTTC.

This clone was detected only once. The CDR3 nucleotides read TGCGCCAGCAGTTTCGAACTAGCGGGGGGGCCTACGCAGTATTTT. Its translation: CASSFELAGGPTQYF. The rearrangement uses TRBV5-1 and TRBJ2-3; 13 bases align to TRBD2. CDR3 length: 15 residues. In germline, CDR1 is SGHRS, CDR2 YFSETQ. The V gene end was trimmed by 5 bases and the J gene end by 8 bases; junction bases not matched to a gene: 8.

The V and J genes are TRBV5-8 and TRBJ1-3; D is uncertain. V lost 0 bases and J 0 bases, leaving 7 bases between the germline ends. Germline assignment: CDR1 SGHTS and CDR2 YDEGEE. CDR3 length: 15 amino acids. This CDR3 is CASSLGLSSGNTIYF. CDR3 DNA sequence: TGTGCCAGCAGCTTGGGACTGAGCTCTGGAAACACCATATATTTT. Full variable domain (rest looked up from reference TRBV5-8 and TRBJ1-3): EAGVTQSPTHLIKTRGQQATLRCSPISGHTSVYWYQQALGLGLQFLLWYDEGEERNRGNFPPRFSGRQFPNYSSELNVNALELEDSALYLCASSLGLSSGNTIYFGEGSWLTVV.

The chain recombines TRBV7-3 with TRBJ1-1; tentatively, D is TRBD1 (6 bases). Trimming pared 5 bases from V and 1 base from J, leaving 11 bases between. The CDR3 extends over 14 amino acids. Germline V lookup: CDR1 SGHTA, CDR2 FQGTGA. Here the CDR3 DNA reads TGTGCCAGCAGCCTCGGACAGTCGAACACTGAAGCTTTCTTT. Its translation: CASSLGQSNTEAFF.

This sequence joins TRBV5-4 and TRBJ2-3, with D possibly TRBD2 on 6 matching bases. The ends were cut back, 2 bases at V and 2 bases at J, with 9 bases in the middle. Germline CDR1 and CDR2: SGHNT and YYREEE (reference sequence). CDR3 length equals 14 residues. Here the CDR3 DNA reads TGTGCCAGCAGCTTTGGCGGGAACACAGATACGCAGTATTTT. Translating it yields CASSFGGNTDTQYF.

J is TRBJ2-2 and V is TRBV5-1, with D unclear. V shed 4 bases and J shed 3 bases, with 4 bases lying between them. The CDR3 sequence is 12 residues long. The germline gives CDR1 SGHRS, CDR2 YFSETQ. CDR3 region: CASSPYTGELFF. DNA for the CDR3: TGCGCCAGCAGCCCCTACACCGGGGAGCTGTTTTTT.

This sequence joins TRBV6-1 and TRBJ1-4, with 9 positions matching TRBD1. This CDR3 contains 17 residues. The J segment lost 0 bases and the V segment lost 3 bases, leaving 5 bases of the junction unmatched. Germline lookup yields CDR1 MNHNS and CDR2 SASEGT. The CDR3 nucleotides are TGTGCCAGCAGTGACGGGACAGGGAAGGCAACTAATGAAAAACTGTTTTTT. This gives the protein CASSDGTGKATNEKLFF.

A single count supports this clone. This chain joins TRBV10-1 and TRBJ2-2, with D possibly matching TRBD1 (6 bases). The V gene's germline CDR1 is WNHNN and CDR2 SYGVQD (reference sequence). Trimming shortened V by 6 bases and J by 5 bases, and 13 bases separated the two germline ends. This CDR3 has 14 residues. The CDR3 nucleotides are TGCGCCAGCAGCGGCTTAAGGGGGACCGGGGAGCTGTTTTTT. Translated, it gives CASSGLRGTGELFF.

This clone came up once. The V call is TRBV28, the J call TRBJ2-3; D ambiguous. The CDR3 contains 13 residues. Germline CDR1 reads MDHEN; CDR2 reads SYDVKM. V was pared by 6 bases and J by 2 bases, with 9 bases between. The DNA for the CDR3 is TGTGCCAGCAGCCCCCCTAACACAGATACGCAGTATTTT. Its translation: CASSPPNTDTQYF.

The CDR3 region is CASSNPGVEAFF. CDR3 in DNA: TGTGCCAGCAGTAACCCAGGGGTAGAAGCTTTCTTT. The chain has TRBV25-1 and TRBJ1-1; TRBD1 is a possible D gene (6 bases). CDR1 and CDR2 from the germline V gene are MGHDK and SYGVNS. The CDR3 extends over 12 amino acids. V was clipped by 5 bases and J by 8 bases, with 12 bases between them.

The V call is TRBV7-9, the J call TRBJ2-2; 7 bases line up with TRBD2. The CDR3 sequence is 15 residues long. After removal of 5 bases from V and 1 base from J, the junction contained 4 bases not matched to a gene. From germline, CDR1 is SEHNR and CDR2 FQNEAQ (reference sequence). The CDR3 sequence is CASSPRGENTGELFF. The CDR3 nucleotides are TGTGCCAGCAGCCCTCGGGGGGAGAACACCGGGGAGCTGTTTTTT.

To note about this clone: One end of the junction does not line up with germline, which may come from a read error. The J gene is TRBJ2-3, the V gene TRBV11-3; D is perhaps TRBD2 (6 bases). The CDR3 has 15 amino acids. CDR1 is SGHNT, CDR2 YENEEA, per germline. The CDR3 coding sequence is TGTGCCAGCAGTTTAGGCGGGGACAGCACAGATACGCAGTATTTT. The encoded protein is CASSLGGDSTDTQYF.

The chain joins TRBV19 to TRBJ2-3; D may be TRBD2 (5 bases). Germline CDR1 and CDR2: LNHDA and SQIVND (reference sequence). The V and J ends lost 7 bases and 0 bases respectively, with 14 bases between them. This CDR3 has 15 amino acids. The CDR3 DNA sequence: TGTGCCAGTACCTCGGACTTGACAAGCACAGATACGCAGTATTTT. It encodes CASTSDLTSTDTQYF.

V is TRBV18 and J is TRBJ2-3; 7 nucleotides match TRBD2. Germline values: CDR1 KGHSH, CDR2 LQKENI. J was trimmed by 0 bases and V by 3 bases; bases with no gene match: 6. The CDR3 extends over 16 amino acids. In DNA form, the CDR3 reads TGTGCCAGCTCACCCACTAGCGTAACTAGCACAGATACGCAGTATTTT. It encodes CASSPTSVTSTDTQYF. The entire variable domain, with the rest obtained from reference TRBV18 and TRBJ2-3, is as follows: NAGVMQNPRHLVRRRGQEARLRCSPMKGHSHVYWYRQLPEEGLKFMVYLQKENIIDESGMPKERFSAEFPKEGPSILRIQQVVRGDSAAYFCASSPTSVTSTDTQYFGPGTRLTVL.

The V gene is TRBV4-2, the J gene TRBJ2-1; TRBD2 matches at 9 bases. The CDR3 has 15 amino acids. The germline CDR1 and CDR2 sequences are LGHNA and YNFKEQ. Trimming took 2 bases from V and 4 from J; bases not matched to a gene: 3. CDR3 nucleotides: TGTGCCAGCAGCCAACGACTAGCGGATTACAATGAGCAGTTCTTC. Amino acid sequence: CASSQRLADYNEQFF.

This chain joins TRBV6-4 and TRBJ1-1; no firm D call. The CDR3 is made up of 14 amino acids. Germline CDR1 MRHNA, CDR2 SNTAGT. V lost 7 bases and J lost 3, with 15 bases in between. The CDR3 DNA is TGTGCCAGCATAATGAGGGAATGGGACACTGAAGCTTTCTTT. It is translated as CASIMREWDTEAFF.

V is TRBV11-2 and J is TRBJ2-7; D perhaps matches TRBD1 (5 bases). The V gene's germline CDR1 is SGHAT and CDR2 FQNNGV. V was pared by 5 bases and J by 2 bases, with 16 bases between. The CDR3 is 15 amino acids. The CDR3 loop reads CASSGDREITYEQYF. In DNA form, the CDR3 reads TGTGCCAGCAGCGGAGACAGAGAGATTACCTACGAGCAGTACTTC.

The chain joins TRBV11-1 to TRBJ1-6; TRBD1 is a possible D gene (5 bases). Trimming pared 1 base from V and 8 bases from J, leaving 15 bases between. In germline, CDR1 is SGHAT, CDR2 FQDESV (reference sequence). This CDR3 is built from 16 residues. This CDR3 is CASSLDGHVGYSPLHF. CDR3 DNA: TGTGCCAGCAGCTTAGATGGACACGTCGGGTATTCACCCCTCCACTTT.

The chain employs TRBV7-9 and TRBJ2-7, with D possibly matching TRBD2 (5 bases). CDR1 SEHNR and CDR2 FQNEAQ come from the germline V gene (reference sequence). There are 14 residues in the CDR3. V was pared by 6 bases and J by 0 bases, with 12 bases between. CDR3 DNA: TGTGCCAGCAGTCTTGGACGGGACTCCTACGAGCAGTACTTC. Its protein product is CASSLGRDSYEQYF.

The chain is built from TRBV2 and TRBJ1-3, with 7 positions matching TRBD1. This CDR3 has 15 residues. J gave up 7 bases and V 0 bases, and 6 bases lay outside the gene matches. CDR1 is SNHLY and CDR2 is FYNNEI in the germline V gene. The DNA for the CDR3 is TGTGCCAGCAGTGAAGCGGCAGGGGGAAGGAACACCATATATTTT. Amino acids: CASSEAAGGRNTIYF.

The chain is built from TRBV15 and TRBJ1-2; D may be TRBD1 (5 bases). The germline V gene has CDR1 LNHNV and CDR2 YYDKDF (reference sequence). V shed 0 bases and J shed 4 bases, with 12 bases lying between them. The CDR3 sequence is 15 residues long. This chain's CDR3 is CATSRDPQGSYGYTF. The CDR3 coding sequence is TGTGCCACCAGCAGAGATCCGCAGGGATCCTATGGCTACACCTTC.